Detailed here is one TCR delta chain. Compared with the rest of its sample, this clone is large (0.1 to 1%). The antigen it recognizes is unknown. No base quality information exists; no much larger clone differs at one position. The data derive from a study of DNA immune sequencing with unique molecular identifiers (TCRdb year 2020). For the wider study: gammadelta T cells were enriched from buffy coats using immunomagnetic cell separation, and their genomic DNA was sequenced. For the enriched versus non-enriched comparison, approximately 97 ng enriched gammadelta T-cell DNA and 0.9 to 1 ug non-enriched PBMC DNA were sequenced. The method was checked using synthetic reference molecules and blood samples from healthy people. Healthy individuals were used as donors, and sorted peripheral blood gammadelta T cells were profiled from around ten of these donors. The study developed and validated an ultrasensitive DNA-based TRD repertoire sequencing method using PCR-introduced unique molecular identifiers. gammadelta T cells were enriched from PBMC of about eleven healthy individuals by fluorescence-activated cell sorting.

The library was obtained by multiplex PCR. A 32-plex assay amplified the genomic DNA, with primers for all 8 TRDV and 4 TRDJ genes spanning the CDR3. A 12-nucleotide UMI was added during 3 barcoding PCR cycles, followed by a second PCR with Illumina adapter primers. Libraries were purified with AMPure XP beads and quality-checked on a Fragment Analyzer with the HS NGS Fragment kit. The sequencing was run with an Illumina MiniSeq mid-output kit, including roughly 18% PhiX, and 150 cycles of paired-end reads. In the original analysis: MIGEC version 1.2.9 was used to process reads, grouping reads by UMI and building error-corrected consensus sequences. Post-processing used modified VDJtools version 1.2.1 scripts and the tcR R package. TCRdb recomputed clones from the public reads with CATT; identical DNA rows were then combined. The V and J calls reflect TCRdb's pipeline rather than the authors' work. This sample is represented by about 450 delta-chain clones; around 7.6% of them were singletons. The ten most abundant clones make up less than 75% of the sample.

What the research found in general, with its limitations: Among clonotypes from healthy donors, the most common TRD rearrangement was TRDV2 paired with TRDJ1. TRD repertoire diversity differed among healthy donors, and several donors were highly oligoclonal, with the top 5 clonotypes making up more than half of productive molecules. Novel TRD sequences not targeted by the primers cannot be detected by the primer-based approach.

From the germline V gene, CDR1 is GEAIGNYY and CDR2 is EKD. From the cysteine up to the phenylalanine, the CDR3 has a length of 15 residues. Only CDR3 DNA remains: 45 bases, in frame from the first base. At the junction V is shortened by 6 bases and J by 0 bases; bases outside the gene matches: 8. The sequenced sample was gamma-delta T cells enriched from blood buffy coat, or unenriched PBMCs (not recorded which). This sequence was found in a human donor in good health. The V gene is TRDV2 and the J gene is TRDJ1, and 8 bases in between align with TRDD3. The CDR3 region reads CACQNLGEDTDKLIF. The DNA is as follows: TGTGCCTGTCAGAACCTGGGGGAGGACACCGATAAACTCATCTTT.